This T cell receptor beta chain comes out of a study of neoadjuvant anti-PD-1 for oral cavity cancer. Study as a whole: Nivolumab at 3 mg/kg was mostly given biweekly, three to four doses, pre-surgery. Around day 43, patients without progression received a fourth nivolumab dose before surgery.

Study findings and constraints: PBMC Gini-index clonality exceeded responders' in non-responders post-nivolumab.

Remarks on this clone: Its matching antigen is unknown.

Described time point: after neoadjuvant nivolumab, at surgical resection. Blood libraries mostly used about 0.5 ug genomic DNA, six replicates each. The repertoire was sequenced with immunoSEQ multiplex PCR; TCRdb's copy has only in-frame clones and lacks some. Of about 12,000 clones listed, over 55% are singletons. This CDR3 spans 12 amino acids. Trimming took 4 bases from V and 2 from J, leaving 9 bases between them. Per germline, CDR1 SQVTM and CDR2 ANQGSEA. The chain uses TRBV29-1 and TRBJ2-7; D call uncertain. The TCR was taken from a person aged 40 to 85 with oral cavity squamous cell carcinoma. The sample here was PBMCs, taken after nivolumab (anti-PD-1) treatment. The CDR3 region has the DNA TGCAGCGTTGTGCCTACTACCTACGAGCAGTACTTC. Protein: CSVVPTTYEQYF.